This is a list of T cell receptor beta chains from one sample in a study of T cell responses to AZD1222 COVID-19 vaccine. This table comes from immunoSEQ multiplex PCR, and its TCRdb copy is limited to in-frame clones, with some not included. The table lists 40,000 to 60,000 clones, around 90% of them singletons, with around 1.1% in the top ten. The source was peripheral blood, collected 28 days after the second AZD1222 dose. The receptors stem from an adult who received the AZD1222 COVID-19 vaccine. CDR3s include the opening cysteine and the closing phenylalanine or tryptophan. A D gene is named only where the DNA matches it firmly. The size field is filled for only some rows; it gives once, few, many or a size class.

>15|few|TRBV10-3|TRBJ1-1|.
CAISDLPVLGTEAFF
TGTGCCATCAGTGATCTACCCGTACTGGGCACTGAAGCTTTCTTT
>14|.|TRBV7-3|TRBJ1-1|.
CASSQRVGNTEAFF
TGTGCCAGCAGCCAAAGGGTCGGGAACACTGAAGCTTTCTTT
>13|.|TRBV29-1|TRBJ1-2|.
CSECRADNYGYTF
TGCAGCGAGTGCAGGGCCGATAACTATGGCTACACCTTC
>15|.|TRBV19|TRBJ2-7|.
CASSILPGSSYEQYF
TGTGCCAGTAGTATCTTGCCAGGGTCCTCCTACGAGCAGTACTTC
>13|once|TRBV18|TRBJ1-2|.
CASSPSDSGVYTF
TGTGCCAGCTCACCTTCAGACAGCGGGGTATACACCTTC
>15|.|TRBV28|TRBJ1-2|.
CASSWGGLSNYGYTF
TGTGCCAGCAGTTGGGGGGGGCTGTCTAACTATGGCTACACCTTC
>16|.|TRBV11-2|TRBJ2-7|TRBD1
CASSLHSGQGLYEQYF
TGTGCCAGCAGCCTCCACTCGGGACAGGGTCTCTACGAGCAGTACTTC
>12|.|TRBV5-4|TRBJ2-7|TRBD2
CASSKRTSGQYF
TGTGCCAGCAGCAAAAGGACTAGCGGGCAGTACTTC
>15|.|TRBV19|TRBJ2-5|TRBD2
CASSRSRTSGITQYF
TGTGCCAGTAGTCGATCGAGGACTAGCGGGATAACCCAGTACTTC
>15|.|TRBV13|TRBJ2-7|TRBD2
CASSARLAGVYEQYF
TGTGCCAGCAGCGCAAGACTAGCGGGAGTGTACGAGCAGTACTTC
>13|.|TRBV6-2/TRBV6-3|TRBJ2-7|.
CASSYLTGYEQYF
TGTGCCAGCAGTTACTTAACAGGGTACGAGCAGTACTTC
>15|.|TRBV5-5|TRBJ2-4|TRBD1
CASSLESQGWSIQYF
TGTGCCAGCAGCTTGGAGTCACAGGGGTGGAGCATTCAGTACTTC
>17|.|TRBV6-2/TRBV6-3|TRBJ2-7|TRBD2
CASSYRMVAGTVNEQYF
TGTGCCAGCAGTTACAGGATGGTAGCGGGAACGGTTAACGAGCAGTACTTC
>17|.|TRBV2|TRBJ2-5|TRBD2
CASSAGTSGRSGETQYF
TGTGCCAGCAGTGCCGGGACTAGCGGGAGGTCCGGGGAGACCCAGTACTTC
>14|.|TRBV19|TRBJ2-5|TRBD1
CASSTTGGGETQYF
TGTGCCAGTAGTACCACAGGGGGCGGTGAGACCCAGTACTTC
>14|.|TRBV6-5|TRBJ2-3|.
CASAEGVATDTQYF
TGTGCCAGCGCGGAAGGGGTGGCGACAGATACGCAGTATTTT
>16|.|TRBV4-1|TRBJ2-1|TRBD2
CASSQVGLVSYNEQFF
TGCGCCAGCAGCCAGGTAGGACTAGTTTCCTACAATGAGCAGTTCTTC
>14|.|TRBV6-5|TRBJ2-7|.
CASRRFEGIHEQYF
TGTGCCAGCAGGCGGTTTGAGGGAATCCACGAGCAGTACTTC
>14|.|TRBV5-1|TRBJ1-1|.
CASSLGGPNTEAFF
TGCGCCAGCAGCTTAGGAGGTCCGAACACTGAAGCTTTCTTT
>19|.|TRBV4-3|TRBJ1-4|TRBD1
CASSQDWGDRGHTNEKLFF
TGCGCCAGCAGCCAAGATTGGGGGGACAGGGGGCACACTAATGAAAAACTGTTTTTT
>20|.|TRBV23-1|TRBJ2-1|.
CASSHYPGLPLVGPYNEQFF
TGCGCCAGCAGTCACTACCCGGGACTCCCTTTGGTGGGCCCCTACAATGAGCAGTTCTTC
>16|.|TRBV10-3|TRBJ1-3|.
CAISALGPDSGNTIYF
TGTGCCATCAGTGCCCTGGGGCCAGACTCTGGAAACACCATATATTTT
>15|once|TRBV5-1|TRBJ1-2|TRBD1
CASSEGQPGNYGYTF
TGCGCCAGCAGCGAGGGACAGCCAGGGAACTATGGCTACACCTTC
>17|.|TRBV4-1|TRBJ1-5|.
CASSQDHPPWGNQPQHF
TGCGCCAGCAGCCAAGATCACCCACCATGGGGCAATCAGCCCCAGCATTTT
>12|.|TRBV19|TRBJ2-7|.
CASSYRRGEQYF
TGTGCCAGTAGTTACCGTAGGGGCGAGCAGTACTTC
>17|.|TRBV5-4|TRBJ2-1|TRBD2
CASSPSAGLVANDEQFF
TGTGCCAGCAGCCCAAGCGCGGGACTAGTTGCGAACGATGAGCAGTTCTTC
>16|.|TRBV19|TRBJ2-3|TRBD2
CASRTVSGTRTDTQYF
TGTGCCAGTAGGACTGTCAGCGGGACCCGCACAGATACGCAGTATTTT
>15|once|TRBV7-8|TRBJ1-2|.
CASSLQTWGNYGYTF
TGTGCCAGCAGCCTACAGACGTGGGGGAACTATGGCTACACCTTC
>15|once|TRBV27|TRBJ1-1|.
CASSLREAGGTEAFF
TGTGCCAGCAGTTTAAGAGAGGCCGGGGGCACTGAAGCTTTCTTT
>12|.|TRBV12-3/TRBV12-4|TRBJ1-2|.
CASSFPGVGYTF
TGTGCCAGCAGTTTCCCAGGGGTGGGCTACACCTTC
>18|.|TRBV5-1|TRBJ2-1|TRBD2
CASSLVASGTFTYNEQFF
TGCGCCAGCAGCTTGGTCGCTAGCGGGACTTTCACCTACAATGAGCAGTTCTTC
>15|.|TRBV28|TRBJ1-2|.
CASSPPRPTNYGYTF
TGTGCCAGCAGTCCCCCGAGACCAACGAACTATGGCTACACCTTC
>15|.|TRBV9|TRBJ2-3|TRBD2
CASSPRLAGEDTQYF
TGTGCCAGCAGCCCCCGACTAGCGGGAGAAGATACGCAGTATTTT
>11|.|TRBV15|TRBJ2-5|.
CATSRAETQYF
TGTGCCACCAGCAGAGCCGAGACCCAGTACTTC
>14|.|TRBV7-2|TRBJ1-6|.
CASSPAVNNSPLHF
TGTGCCAGCAGCCCCGCGGTGAATAATTCACCCCTCCACTTT
>15|.|TRBV7-9|TRBJ2-2|TRBD1
CASSRDRGNTGELFF
TGTGCCAGCAGCCGGGACAGGGGGAACACCGGGGAGCTGTTTTTT
>14|.|TRBV7-9|TRBJ2-3|.
CASSPRAYSPLKYF
TGTGCCAGCAGCCCCCGGGCTTACTCCCCTCTCAAGTATTTT